This T cell receptor (beta chain) was documented in a study of CD8 T cells in ankylosing spondylitis. V dropped 3 bases and J dropped 3 bases, with 11 bases sitting between them. Germline loops: CDR1 GTSNPN, CDR2 SVGIG (reference sequence). This CDR3 is 14 amino acids long. General study results and limits: For ankylosing spondylitis blood, a TCR beta motif of about 8 highly homologous variants appeared characteristic. Disease-linked clones reportedly concentrated significantly in matched ankylosing spondylitis synovial fluid.

TCRdb redid the calling of the 5' RACE reads with MiXCR, one entry per CDR3 protein. The sample has 500,000 to 550,000 distinct CDR3 sequences, about an eighth seen once. A word on this clonotype: What it binds is unknown.

Sequenced material: blood, either unsorted or a sorted T cell fraction (not recorded which). The sequence derives from a male donor with ankylosing spondylitis. The chain employs TRBV30 and TRBJ1-4; TRBD1 is a possible D gene (6 bases). In nucleotides, the CDR3 is TGTGCCTGGAGCCAGGGGCTATCTAATGAAAAACTGTTTTTT. Amino acids: CAWSQGLSNEKLFF.